The rows below give T cell receptor beta chains drawn from one sample of a study of cytomegalovirus exposure and HLA in healthy donors. Clones were sequenced by immunoSEQ multiplex PCR, and TCRdb holds only the in-frame ones, with some missing. The sample yields 200,000 or so clones, over 70% seen once. The material sequenced was PBMCs. The receptors come from a man aged 50-59 years in good health and CMV-seronegative. Both conserved end residues are part of each CDR3. D genes are given only for firm matches. Size is omitted from some rows. Given values are once, few, many or a class for expanded clones.

.	once	TRBV5-1	TRBJ2-3	CASSFSGSNTQYF	TGCGCCAGCAGCTTTTCAGGGTCGAATACGCAGTATTTT
.	.	TRBV10-3	TRBJ2-2	CAISSGRIIGELFF	TGTGCCATCAGTTCGGGTAGGATCATCGGGGAGCTGTTTTTT
TRBD2	.	TRBV19	TRBJ2-7	CASSIGLAYSYEQYF	TGTGCCAGTAGTATCGGACTAGCGTACTCCTACGAGCAGTACTTC
.	.	TRBV5-6	TRBJ1-6	CASSFSRYNSPLHF	TGTGCCAGCAGCTTTTCCCGGTATAATTCACCCCTCCACTTT
.	.	TRBV9	TRBJ1-4	CASSVAESNEKLFF	TGTGCCAGCAGCGTAGCAGAAAGTAATGAAAAACTGTTTTTT
.	.	TRBV5-1	TRBJ2-6	CASYPGAGANVLTF	TGCGCCAGCTATCCCGGGGCTGGGGCCAACGTCCTGACTTTC
.	.	TRBV7-2	TRBJ1-1	CASSEPGQPEAFF	TGTGCCAGCAGCGAACCGGGACAACCAGAAGCTTTCTTT
.	.	TRBV18	TRBJ1-1	CASSQGRATEAFF	TGTGCCAGCTCACAGGGCAGGGCCACTGAAGCTTTCTTT
TRBD2	.	TRBV5-1	TRBJ2-3	CASSLLAGGTDTQYF	TGCGCCAGCAGCTTACTAGCGGGGGGCACAGATACGCAGTATTTT
.	.	TRBV20-1	TRBJ1-1	CRGLQGRAFF	TGCAGGGGGTTACAGGGACGGGCTTTCTTT
TRBD2	.	TRBV18	TRBJ2-2	CASRTSGSTGELFF	TGTGCCAGCCGGACTAGCGGGTCCACCGGGGAGCTGTTTTTT
.	.	TRBV7-2	TRBJ1-5	CASSREANQPQHF	TGTGCCAGCAGCCGGGAAGCCAATCAGCCCCAGCATTTT
.	few	TRBV20-1	TRBJ2-7	CSARQGFEQYF	TGCAGTGCTAGACAGGGGTTCGAGCAGTACTTC
TRBD1	.	TRBV7-9	TRBJ1-3	CASSFWAGGDGNTIYF	TGTGCCAGCAGCTTTTGGGCAGGGGGCGATGGAAACACCATATATTTT
.	few	TRBV4-1	TRBJ1-1	CASSQNIIGANTEAFF	TGCGCCAGCAGCCAAAACATAATAGGGGCGAACACTGAAGCTTTCTTT